This T cell receptor (beta chain) was sequenced for a study of blood T cell repertoires in COVID-19. Across the whole study: T cells, B-cell-depleted T cells, or PBMCs supplied cDNA or gDNA.

V shed 3 bases and J shed 2 bases, with 8 bases lying between them. The CDR3 is 12 residues long. Germline V gene data show CDR1 as DFQATT and CDR2 as SNEGSKA (reference sequence). Seattle's cohort entered during active infection and was followed longitudinally. Measured with immunoSEQ multiplex PCR; TCRdb has only the in-frame clones, and not every one. Of about 160,000 clones in the sample, over 90% were seen once. The rearrangement uses TRBV20-1 and TRBJ2-7, with D unclear. Sample: peripheral blood. The clonotype originates from a woman aged 60 to 75 with COVID-19, enrolled during active disease. The CDR3 is CSASVRPYEQYF. CDR3 nucleotides: TGCAGTGCTAGTGTCAGGCCCTACGAGCAGTACTTC.